Reported below is one T cell receptor (beta chain). Its antigen is not known. The isolated RNA, all of it, was reverse transcribed, so expressed TCRB transcripts were what got sequenced. Profiling relied on immunoSEQ multiplex PCR, and the TCRdb table lists in-frame clones only, not all of them. The table shows hundreds of thousands of clones, with over 11% occurring only once. The sample belongs to a study of beta chain features in type 1 diabetes. The wider study: All samples together contributed almost 110,000,000 sorted cells for examination.

This CDR3 region has 14 residues. The ends were cut back, 4 bases at V and 3 bases at J, with 10 bases in the middle. CDR1 is SQVTM, CDR2 ANQGSEA, per germline. Study findings and constraints: There was a moderate but significant shortening of TCRB CDR3s in all four CD4+ subsets of Type 1 diabetes patients.

The chain couples TRBV29-1 to TRBJ2-6, with D perhaps being TRBD1 or TRBD2 (6 bases each). The source of this sequence is a man younger than 35 with type 1 diabetes. Sample: naive CD4+ T cells from blood. The CDR3 coding sequence is TGCAGCGTTGTAGGGGGAGGTGGGGCCAACGTCCTGACTTTC. Translating it yields CSVVGGGGANVLTF.